This T cell receptor beta chain was profiled in a study of T cell repertoires in cytomegalovirus infection. Study background: Public TCR beta signature analysis indicated the presence of both CMV infection and matching HLA type.

Broader study findings: Cumulative public TCR beta family frequency identified carriers of CMV plus the relevant HLA. Predominance within the ex vivo response was attributable to HLA-C-restricted CMV-specific TCR beta clonotypes.

This clonotype occurred a few times. The antigen remains undetermined. TCRdb ran MiXCR on the reads and lists one entry per CDR3 protein. The table has just under 550,000 distinct CDR3 sequences, around a quarter seen once. The V gene's germline CDR1 is LNHDA and CDR2 SQIVND (reference sequence). This CDR3 contains 12 residues. V dropped 9 bases and J dropped 6 bases, with 14 bases sitting between them. This TCR came from a human donor in good health (CMV status not recorded). Some clones in this sample may be carry-over from other donors' samples. The gene calls are TRBV19 and TRBJ1-1; D is undetermined. The sample comprised PBMCs. The CDR3 DNA reads TGTGCCAGCATCTTGAAGGGCGCTGAAGCTTTCTTT. Translating it yields CASILKGAEAFF.